The TCR beta chain under discussion was sequenced for a study of blood T cell repertoires in COVID-19. Study as a whole: COVID-19 samples from acute and convalescent phases originated in the United States, Italy and Spain.

Germline CDR1 is LNHDA and CDR2 is SQIVND (reference sequence). The CDR3 length is 15 residues. The V end was cut by 5 bases, the J end by 0 bases, with 14 bases between. Libraries were prepared by immunoSEQ multiplex PCR; TCRdb keeps only in-frame clonotypes and omits some of them. This sample carries a few hundred thousand clones, roughly 85% of them seen once, and the ten largest clones take less than 2.5%. The sequence derives from a man aged 25-45 years who had recovered from COVID-19. The sequenced material came from PBMCs or T cells enriched from blood (not recorded which). J is TRBJ2-7 and V is TRBV19, with D possibly matching TRBD2 (6 bases). The CDR3 spells CASSGGAAVSYEQYF. CDR3 DNA sequence: TGTGCCAGTAGTGGCGGGGCAGCTGTCTCCTACGAGCAGTACTTC.